Presented here are 25 T cell receptor beta chains from one specimen sequenced in a study of T cells in Graves' hyperthyroidism and ophthalmopathy (dated by TCRdb to between 2018 and 2020). The library was built by means of multiplex PCR. For sequencing, an Illumina HiSeq 2000 was employed. The TCR beta CDR3 regions were amplified from the RNA transcripts. For the first round of RT-PCR on the TCR CDR3, the HTBI primer set was used together with the Qiagen OneStep RT-PCR kit. The public reads were run again by TCRdb, first through fastp at Q25 and then through MiXCR, and only productive beta chains were kept. Identical CDR3 protein sequences are pooled into one entry, listed with their most common genes and DNA. This sample has 550,000 to 700,000 distinct CDR3 sequences in its table, and 46% of those were observed once. Around 17% of the sample comes from the top ten. Source material: peripheral blood or thyroid tissue (not recorded which). All receptors come from an adult woman with Graves' disease, either hyperthyroidism or ophthalmopathy (not recorded which).

At least ten counts were recorded for this clonotype. This sequence joins TRBV14 and TRBJ1-2; 9 nucleotides align to TRBD1. V trimming: 3 bases; J trimming: 7 bases; junction bases outside the gene matches: 12. The germline CDR1 and CDR2 sequences are SGHDN and FVKESK. The CDR3 is 16 residues long. CDR3 region: CASSQRRTGAPFGYTF. As DNA, the CDR3 is TGTGCCAGCAGCCAGCGGAGGACAGGGGCGCCTTTTGGCTACACCTTC.

This clonotype appeared once. V and J are TRBV9 and TRBJ2-7, with D possibly being TRBD1 or TRBD2 (5 bases each). V was pared by 3 bases and J by 1 base, with 17 bases between. CDR3 length equals 16 residues. The germline CDR1 and CDR2 sequences are SGDLS and YYNGEE. The CDR3 protein is CASSGSRDPKSYEQYF. Written as DNA, the CDR3 is TGTGCCAGCAGCGGATCCCGGGACCCTAAATCCTACGAGCAGTACTTC.

V and J are TRBV7-9 and TRBJ2-7; D not certain. Trimming removed 5 bases from V and 2 bases from J, with 7 bases in between. Germline values: CDR1 SEHNR, CDR2 FQNEAQ (reference sequence). The CDR3 extends over 12 amino acids. The CDR3 DNA is TGTGCCAGCAGCCATCCGACCTACGAGCAGTACTTC. Translated, it gives CASSHPTYEQYF.

This clonotype was seen more than once but under ten times. This chain connects TRBV20-1 to TRBJ2-2, with a possible D match to TRBD2 (6 bases). The V end was cut by 0 bases, the J end by 4 bases, with 9 bases between. The CDR3 consists of 14 residues. The germline CDR1 and CDR2 sequences are DFQATT and SNEGSKA (reference sequence). Here the CDR3 DNA reads TGCAGTGCTAGAGACCGGGAGACCACCGGGGAGCTGTTTTTT. It codes for CSARDRETTGELFF.

The sample holds many counts of this clonotype. V and J are TRBV5-1 and TRBJ2-7; possibly TRBD1 for D (6 bases). The CDR3 has 14 amino acids. Germline CDR1 reads SGHRS; CDR2 reads YFSETQ. V lost 4 bases and J 5 bases, leaving 16 bases between the germline ends. CDR3 nucleotide sequence: TGCGCCAGCAGCCCCCACAGGGTTGGGAACGAGCAGTACTTC. Protein product: CASSPHRVGNEQYF.

In its sample, this clonotype was seen many times. The genes are TRBV3-1 and TRBJ1-5; a possible D gene is TRBD1 (5 bases). This CDR3 is 15 amino acids long. Trimming cost V 1 base and J 6 bases, with 13 bases left between them. Germline V gene data show CDR1 as LGHDT and CDR2 as YNNKEL (reference sequence). The CDR3 DNA reads as TGTGCCAGCAGCCAAGGAGGACAAGGCGTTCAGCCCCAGCATTTT. Its protein product is CASSQGGQGVQPQHF.

The chain combines TRBV12-3 or TRBV12-4 with TRBJ1-5; D remains ambiguous. This CDR3 spans 15 amino acids. Trimming removed 7 bases at V and 6 bases at J, with 19 bases between. CDR3 in DNA: TGTGCCAGCATATATGGGCAGGCCGCTACTCAGCCCCAGCATTTT. Translation: CASIYGQAATQPQHF.

V is TRBV20-1 and J is TRBJ1-1; D gene unclear. The CDR3 extends over 13 amino acids. Germline CDR1 DFQATT, CDR2 SNEGSKA (reference sequence). Trimming left V 3 bases short and J 5 bases short, with 13 bases between. CDR3 amino acids: CSASEGIRTEAFF. The CDR3 DNA follows: TGCAGTGCTAGCGAGGGAATCCGTACTGAAGCTTTCTTT.

This clonotype has ten or more counts. The rearrangement uses TRBV7-9 and TRBJ2-7, with 9 positions matching TRBD2. With V trimmed by 5 bases and J by 5 bases, 7 bases remained unmatched. Germline CDR1 reads SEHNR; CDR2 reads FQNEAQ (reference sequence). The CDR3 has 14 residues. DNA for the CDR3: TGTGCCAGCAGCCGCGAGCTAGCGGGAAACGAGCAGTACTTC. Protein: CASSRELAGNEQYF.

J is TRBJ2-2 and V is TRBV6-1, with 7 nucleotides matching TRBD2. The junction had 10 bases not matched to a gene; V was cut back by 7 bases and J by 5 bases. Germline V gives CDR1 MNHNS, CDR2 SASEGT. This CDR3 spans 15 amino acids. In DNA, the CDR3 is TGTGCCAGCATGATGCTCCGGGGGGATACCGGGGAGCTGTTTTTT. The encoded protein is CASMMLRGDTGELFF.

The genes are TRBV2 and TRBJ2-2, with 10 bases fitting TRBD1. The CDR3 is made up of 15 amino acids. V shed 1 base and J 8 bases; nucleotides not matched to a gene: 4. From germline, CDR1 is SNHLY and CDR2 FYNNEI. The CDR3 region is CASSEVEDRGGELFF. The CDR3, as DNA: TGTGCCAGCAGTGAAGTAGAGGACAGGGGGGGGGAGCTGTTTTTT.

V gene TRBV9 combines with J gene TRBJ1-2, with D possibly matching TRBD1 (5 bases). In germline, CDR1 is SGDLS, CDR2 YYNGEE. Trimming took 10 bases from V and 6 from J, leaving 22 bases between them. The CDR3 totals 14 residues. This CDR3 reads CAGGDYTGMDGYTF. CDR3 bases: TGTGCCGGCGGGGACTATACGGGGATGGATGGCTACACCTTC.

The table lists this clonotype with a few counts. The chain recombines TRBV3-1 with TRBJ2-2; D is unclear. Between the trimmed V and J ends, which lost 5 bases and 0 bases, there was a span of 13 bases. Germline loops: CDR1 LGHDT, CDR2 YNNKEL (reference sequence). The CDR3 loop spans 16 amino acids. The DNA of the CDR3 is TGTGCCAGCAGCGGTGTATTGATCACGAACACCGGGGAGCTGTTTTTT. Protein product: CASSGVLITNTGELFF.

V is TRBV11-2 and J is TRBJ1-4; D perhaps matches TRBD1 (6 bases). This CDR3 spans 14 amino acids. V gave up 5 bases and J gave up 4 bases, with 11 bases separating them. Germline CDR1 SGHAT, CDR2 FQNNGV. CDR3 sequence reads: CASSHTGFNEKLFF. The DNA of the CDR3 is TGTGCCAGCAGCCACACAGGGTTTAATGAAAAACTGTTTTTT.

This clonotype has ten or more counts. V usage is TRBV2 and J usage is TRBJ1-2; D remains unclear. Germline assignment: CDR1 SNHLY and CDR2 FYNNEI. The V gene lost 4 bases and the J gene lost 7 bases, with 13 bases spanning the gap. This CDR3 is built from 13 residues. The CDR3 DNA sequence: TGTGCCAGCAGTGTGCAACAGCTAACTGGCTACACCTTC. Translated, it gives CASSVQQLTGYTF.

The chain couples TRBV10-3 to TRBJ2-7; no reliable D call. V lost 10 bases to trimming and J lost 0 bases, with 10 bases between them. The CDR3 is 12 residues long. Germline V gives CDR1 ENHRY, CDR2 SYGVKD. This CDR3 reads CASQQSSYEQYF. CDR3 coding DNA: TGTGCCAGCCAACAGAGCTCCTACGAGCAGTACTTC.

The V gene is TRBV29-1, the J gene TRBJ1-5; 7 positions match TRBD1. The V gene end was trimmed by 8 bases and the J gene end by 1 base; junction bases not matched to a gene: 5. The CDR3 is made up of 13 amino acids. Germline lookup yields CDR1 SQVTM and CDR2 ANQGSEA. The CDR3 DNA follows: TGCAGCAGTGGAGGGGGCAGCAATCAGCCCCAGCATTTT. Protein sequence: CSSGGGSNQPQHF. The whole variable domain, remainder taken from reference TRBV29-1 and TRBJ1-5, is SAVISQKPSRDICQRGTSLTIQCQVDSQVTMMFWYRQQPGQSLTLIATANQGSEATYESGFVIDKFPISRPNLTFSTLTVSNMSPEDSSIYLCSSGGGSNQPQHFGDGTRLSIL.

This clonotype was seen ten or more times. This sequence joins TRBV7-9 and TRBJ1-5; D is unresolved. V shed 5 bases and J shed 7 bases, with 15 bases lying between them. CDR3 length equals 14 residues. Germline V gene lookup returns CDR1 SEHNR and CDR2 FQNEAQ (reference sequence). The DNA for the CDR3 is TGTGCCAGCAGCGCTACAGACCTGGCCCAGCCCCAGCATTTT. This codes for CASSATDLAQPQHF.

The chain employs TRBV9 and TRBJ1-6; D is undetermined. The germline CDR1 and CDR2 sequences are SGDLS and YYNGEE. Trimming removed 0 bases from V and 3 bases from J, with 13 bases in between. The CDR3 totals 17 residues. CDR3 residues: CASSVAEGADYNSPLHF. The CDR3 bases are TGTGCCAGCAGCGTAGCTGAGGGTGCCGACTATAATTCACCCCTCCACTTT.

There are many counts of this clonotype. This chain joins TRBV9 and TRBJ2-6; possibly TRBD1 or TRBD2 for D (5 bases each). Deletions cut 4 bases from V and 4 bases from J, with 15 bases between. The CDR3 consists of 16 residues. Germline CDR1 is SGDLS and CDR2 is YYNGEE. The CDR3 DNA reads TGTGCCAGCAGCCCACGAGGGGTTTTGGGGGCCAACGTCCTGACTTTC. Encoded protein: CASSPRGVLGANVLTF.

As concerns this clonotype: Given the absence of the conserved phenylalanine or tryptophan at the CDR3 end, a read error is likely. The chain's CDR3 is CAISEEGKNYGYTL. The CDR3 DNA is TGTGCCATCAGTGAGGAGGGGAAAAACTATGGCTACACCCTC. This rearrangement joins TRBV10-3 to TRBJ1-2; tentatively, D is TRBD1 (5 bases). The V gene lost 2 bases and the J gene lost 2 bases, with 9 bases spanning the gap. The CDR3 runs 14 residues. Germline-derived CDR1 and CDR2 are ENHRY and SYGVKD.

In this sample, this clonotype turned up many times. The chain recombines TRBV20-1 with TRBJ2-2, with TRBD2 matching 13 bases. J gave up 5 bases and V 0 bases, and 12 bases lay outside the gene matches. CDR3 length equals 19 residues. CDR1 is DFQATT and CDR2 is SNEGSKA in the germline V gene (reference sequence). CDR3 residues: CSARDWTLTSGRITGELFF. Here the CDR3 DNA reads TGCAGTGCTAGAGACTGGACACTGACTAGCGGGAGGATAACCGGGGAGCTGTTTTTT.

The chain uses TRBV10-1 and TRBJ2-3; 12 bases match TRBD2. CDR3 length: 19 amino acids. V dropped 6 bases and J dropped 0; count of bases not matched to a gene: 13. CDR1 is WNHNN, CDR2 SYGVQD, per germline (reference sequence). The CDR3 DNA reads TGCGCCAGCAGAGGGACTAGCGGGCGAATACCTTCTAGCACAGATACGCAGTATTTT. Its protein product is CASRGTSGRIPSSTDTQYF.

J is TRBJ2-7 and V is TRBV30, with D perhaps matching TRBD2 (6 bases). Germline CDR1 and CDR2: GTSNPN and SVGIG (reference sequence). The CDR3 extends over 11 amino acids. V shed 2 bases and J shed 5 bases, with 7 bases lying between them. The CDR3 region has the DNA TGTGCCTGGAGTCGGACTAACGAGCAGTACTTC. As protein: CAWSRTNEQYF.

This sequence joins TRBV7-9 and TRBJ2-7, with 9 bases matching TRBD1. V lost 2 bases and J lost 5; bases outside the gene matches: 7. Germline V CDR1 and CDR2: SEHNR, FQNEAQ (reference sequence). This CDR3 has 15 amino acids. CDR3 in amino acids: CASSLRDRDVDEQYF. CDR3 coding DNA: TGTGCCAGCAGCTTAAGGGACAGGGATGTGGACGAGCAGTACTTC.